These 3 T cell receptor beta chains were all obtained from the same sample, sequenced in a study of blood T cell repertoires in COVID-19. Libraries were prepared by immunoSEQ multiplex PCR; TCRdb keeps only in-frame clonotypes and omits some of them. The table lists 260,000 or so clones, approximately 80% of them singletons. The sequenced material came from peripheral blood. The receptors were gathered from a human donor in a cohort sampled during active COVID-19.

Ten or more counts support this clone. CDR3 in amino acids: CASSAAGGYNSPLHF. CDR3 bases: TGTGCCAGCAGTGCGGCCGGGGGCTATAATTCACCCCTCCACTTT. The chain couples TRBV27 to TRBJ1-6, with D maybe TRBD1 (5 bases). Germline values: CDR1 MNHEY, CDR2 SMNVEV (reference sequence). This CDR3 comprises 15 residues. V lost 5 bases to trimming and J lost 3 bases, with 11 bases between them.

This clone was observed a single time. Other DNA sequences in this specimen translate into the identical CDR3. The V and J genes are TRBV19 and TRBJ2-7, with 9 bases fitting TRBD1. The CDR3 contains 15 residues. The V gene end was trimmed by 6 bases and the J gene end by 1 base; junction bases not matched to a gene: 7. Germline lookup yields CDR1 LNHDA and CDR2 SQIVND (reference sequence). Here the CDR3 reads CASSPGTGRSYEQYF. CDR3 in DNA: TGTGCCAGTAGCCCAGGGACAGGGAGATCCTACGAGCAGTACTTC.

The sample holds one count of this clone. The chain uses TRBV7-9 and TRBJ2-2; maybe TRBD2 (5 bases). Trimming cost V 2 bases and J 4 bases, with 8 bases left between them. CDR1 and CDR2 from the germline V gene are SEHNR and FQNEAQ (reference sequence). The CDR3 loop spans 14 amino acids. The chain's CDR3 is CASSLNRGTGELFF. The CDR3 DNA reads TGTGCCAGCAGCTTAAATCGGGGCACCGGGGAGCTGTTTTTT.